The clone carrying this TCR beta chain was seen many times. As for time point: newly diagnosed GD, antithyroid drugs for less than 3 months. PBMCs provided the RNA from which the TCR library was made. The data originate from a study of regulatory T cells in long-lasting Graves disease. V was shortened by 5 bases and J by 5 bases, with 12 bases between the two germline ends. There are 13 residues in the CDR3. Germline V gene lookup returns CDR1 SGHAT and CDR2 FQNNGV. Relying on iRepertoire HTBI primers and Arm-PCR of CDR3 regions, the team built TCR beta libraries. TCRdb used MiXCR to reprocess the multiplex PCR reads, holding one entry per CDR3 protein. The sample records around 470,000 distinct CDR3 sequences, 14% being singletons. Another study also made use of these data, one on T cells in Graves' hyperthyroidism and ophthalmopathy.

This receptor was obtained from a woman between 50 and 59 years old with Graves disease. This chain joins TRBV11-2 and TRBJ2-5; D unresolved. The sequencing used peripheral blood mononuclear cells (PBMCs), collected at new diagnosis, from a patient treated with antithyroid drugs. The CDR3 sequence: CASSPFPDETQYF. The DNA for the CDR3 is TGTGCCAGCAGCCCCTTCCCTGATGAGACCCAGTACTTC.